This TCR beta chain was sequenced during a study of blood T cell repertoires in COVID-19. The overall study: Nucleic acid was either cDNA or gDNA, and it came from T cells, B-cell-depleted T cells, or PBMCs.

In the authors' workflow: Reference gene primer amplification gave estimated nucleated cell counts. Clones were sequenced by immunoSEQ multiplex PCR, and TCRdb holds only the in-frame ones, with some missing. V and J calls and clone size come straight from that table; D and trimming were deduced from the DNA. Here the sample spans under 200,000 clones, roughly 82% being singletons. Ages ranged from about 18 to 90 years, with residence in 24 US areas. Participant-reported clinical history was the basis for cohort assignment. Germline CDR1 reads SGHRS; CDR2 reads YFSETQ. This CDR3 region has 12 residues. Trimming left V 4 bases short and J 5 bases short, with 9 bases between. This clone came up a few times.

Source material: PBMCs or T cells enriched from blood (not recorded which). This chain uses TRBV5-1 with TRBJ2-5, with D tentatively TRBD2 (5 bases). This receptor was obtained from an older woman with acute COVID-19. The CDR3 DNA reads TGCGCCAGCAGCCCTAGCAGGGAGACCCAGTACTTC. It codes for CASSPSRETQYF.